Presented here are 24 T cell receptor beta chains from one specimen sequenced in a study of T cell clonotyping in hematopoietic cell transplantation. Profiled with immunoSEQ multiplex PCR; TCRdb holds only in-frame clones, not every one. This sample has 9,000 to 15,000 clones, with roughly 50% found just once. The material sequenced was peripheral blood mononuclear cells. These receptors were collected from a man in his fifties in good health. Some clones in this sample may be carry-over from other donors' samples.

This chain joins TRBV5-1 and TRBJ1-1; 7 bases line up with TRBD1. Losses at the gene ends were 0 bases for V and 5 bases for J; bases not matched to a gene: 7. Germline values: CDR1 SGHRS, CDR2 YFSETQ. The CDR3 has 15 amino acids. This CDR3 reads CASSLGQGLGTEAFF. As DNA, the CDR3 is TGCGCCAGCAGCTTGGGACAGGGCCTGGGAACTGAAGCTTTCTTT.

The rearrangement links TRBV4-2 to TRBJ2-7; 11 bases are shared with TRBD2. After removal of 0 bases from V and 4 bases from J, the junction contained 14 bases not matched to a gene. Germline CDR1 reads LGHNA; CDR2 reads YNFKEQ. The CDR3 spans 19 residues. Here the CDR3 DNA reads TGTGCCAGCAGCCAAGAGACTAGCGGGGATACCTCCCTTCCTTACGAGCAGTACTTC. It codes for CASSQETSGDTSLPYEQYF.

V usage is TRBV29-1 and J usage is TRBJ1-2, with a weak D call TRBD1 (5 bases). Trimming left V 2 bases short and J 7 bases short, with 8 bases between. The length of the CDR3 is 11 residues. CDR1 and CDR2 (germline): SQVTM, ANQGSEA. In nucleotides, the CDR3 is TGCAGCGTTGAACAGGGTGGTGGCTACACCTTC. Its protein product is CSVEQGGGYTF.

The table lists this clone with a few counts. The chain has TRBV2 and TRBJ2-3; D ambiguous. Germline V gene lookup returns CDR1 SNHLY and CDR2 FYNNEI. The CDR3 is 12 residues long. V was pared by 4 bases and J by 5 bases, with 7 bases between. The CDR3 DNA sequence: TGTGCCAGCAGTGTTTTGGAAGATACGCAGTATTTT. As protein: CASSVLEDTQYF.

CDR3 nucleotides: TGTGCCAGCAGCCGCCTAAGCCTAGCGGGGGAGGACGAGCAGTACTTC. Translating gives CASSRLSLAGEDEQYF. This chain uses TRBV7-6 with TRBJ2-7, with TRBD2 matching 10 bases. Germline lookup yields CDR1 SGHVS and CDR2 FNYEAQ. This CDR3 is 16 amino acids long. V lost 5 bases, J lost 5 bases, and 12 bases stayed unmatched.

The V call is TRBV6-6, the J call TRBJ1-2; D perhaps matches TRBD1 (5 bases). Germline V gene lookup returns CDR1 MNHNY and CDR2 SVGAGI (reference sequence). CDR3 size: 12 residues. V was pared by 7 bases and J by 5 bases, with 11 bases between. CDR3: CASNQGPYGYTF. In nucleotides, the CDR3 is TGTGCCAGCAACCAGGGACCGTATGGCTACACCTTC.

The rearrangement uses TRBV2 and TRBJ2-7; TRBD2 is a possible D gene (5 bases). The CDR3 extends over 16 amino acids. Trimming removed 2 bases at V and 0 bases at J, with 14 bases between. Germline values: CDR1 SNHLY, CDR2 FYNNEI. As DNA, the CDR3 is TGTGCCAGCAGTGAAATGGAGGAAGAGGGCTCCTACGAGCAGTACTTC. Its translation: CASSEMEEEGSYEQYF.

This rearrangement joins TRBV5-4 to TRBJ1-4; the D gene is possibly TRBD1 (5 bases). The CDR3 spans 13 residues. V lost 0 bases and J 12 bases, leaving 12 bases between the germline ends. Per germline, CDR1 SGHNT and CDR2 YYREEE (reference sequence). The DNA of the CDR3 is TGTGCCAGCAGCTTGGACAGGCCTGGGGAACTGTTTTTT. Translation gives CASSLDRPGELFF.

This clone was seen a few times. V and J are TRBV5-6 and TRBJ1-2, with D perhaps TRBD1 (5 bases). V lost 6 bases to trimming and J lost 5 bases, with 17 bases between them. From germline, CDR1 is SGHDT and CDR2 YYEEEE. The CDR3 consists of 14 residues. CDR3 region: CASTSRENPYGYTF. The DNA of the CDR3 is TGTGCCAGCACGTCCAGGGAAAACCCTTATGGCTACACCTTC.

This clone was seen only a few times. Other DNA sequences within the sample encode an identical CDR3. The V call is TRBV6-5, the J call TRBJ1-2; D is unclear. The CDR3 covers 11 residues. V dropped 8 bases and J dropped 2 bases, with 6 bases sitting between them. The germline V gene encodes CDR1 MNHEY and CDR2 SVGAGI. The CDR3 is CASRTNYGYTF. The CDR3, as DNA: TGTGCCAGCCGCACCAACTATGGCTACACCTTC.

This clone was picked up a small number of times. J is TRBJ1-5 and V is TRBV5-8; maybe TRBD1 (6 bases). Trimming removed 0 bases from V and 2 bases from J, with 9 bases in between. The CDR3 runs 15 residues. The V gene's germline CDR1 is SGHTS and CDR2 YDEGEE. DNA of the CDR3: TGTGCCAGCAGCTTGGTGTCAGGGGGCAATCAGCCCCAGCATTTT. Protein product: CASSLVSGGNQPQHF. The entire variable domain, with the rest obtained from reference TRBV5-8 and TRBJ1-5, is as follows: EAGVTQSPTHLIKTRGQQATLRCSPISGHTSVYWYQQALGLGLQFLLWYDEGEERNRGNFPPRFSGRQFPNYSSELNVNALELEDSALYLCASSLVSGGNQPQHFGDGTRLSIL.

CDR3 sequence reads: CASSQTAGAQYF. The CDR3 DNA follows: TGTGCCAGCAGCCAAACGGCGGGCGCGCAGTATTTT. The chain joins TRBV14 to TRBJ2-3; tentatively, D is TRBD2 (5 bases). The CDR3 totals 12 residues. Trimming shortened V by 2 bases and J by 10 bases, and 10 bases separated the two germline ends. CDR1 SGHDN and CDR2 FVKESK come from the germline V gene.

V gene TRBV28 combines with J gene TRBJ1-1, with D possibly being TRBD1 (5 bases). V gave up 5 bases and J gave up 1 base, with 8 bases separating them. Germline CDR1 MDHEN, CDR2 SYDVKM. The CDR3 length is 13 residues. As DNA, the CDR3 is TGTGCCAGCAGTCACGGACAGAACACTGAAGCTTTCTTT. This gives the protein CASSHGQNTEAFF.

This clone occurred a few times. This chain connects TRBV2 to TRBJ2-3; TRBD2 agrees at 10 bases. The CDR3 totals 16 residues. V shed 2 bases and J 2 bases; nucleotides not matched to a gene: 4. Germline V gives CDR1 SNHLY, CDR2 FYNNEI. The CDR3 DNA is TGTGCCAGCAGTGAACGTAGCGGGGGGACCACAGATACGCAGTATTTT. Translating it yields CASSERSGGTTDTQYF. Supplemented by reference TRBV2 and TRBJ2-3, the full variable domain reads EPEVTQTPSHQVTQMGQEVILRCVPISNHLYFYWYRQILGQKVEFLVSFYNNEISEKSEIFDDQFSVERPDGSNFTLKIRSTKLEDSAMYFCASSERSGGTTDTQYFGPGTRLTVL.

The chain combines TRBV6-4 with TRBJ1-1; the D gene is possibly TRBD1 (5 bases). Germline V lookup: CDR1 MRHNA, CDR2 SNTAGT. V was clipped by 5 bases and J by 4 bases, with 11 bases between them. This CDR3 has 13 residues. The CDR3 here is CASSRGESTEAFF. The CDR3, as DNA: TGTGCCAGCAGTCGAGGGGAGAGCACTGAAGCTTTCTTT.

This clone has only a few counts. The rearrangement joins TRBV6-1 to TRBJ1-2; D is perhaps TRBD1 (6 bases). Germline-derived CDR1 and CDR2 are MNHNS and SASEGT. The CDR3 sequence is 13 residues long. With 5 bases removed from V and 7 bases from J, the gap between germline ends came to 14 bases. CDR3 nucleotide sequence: TGTGCCAGCAGTCTACAGGGAACTTTTGGCTACACCTTC. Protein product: CASSLQGTFGYTF.

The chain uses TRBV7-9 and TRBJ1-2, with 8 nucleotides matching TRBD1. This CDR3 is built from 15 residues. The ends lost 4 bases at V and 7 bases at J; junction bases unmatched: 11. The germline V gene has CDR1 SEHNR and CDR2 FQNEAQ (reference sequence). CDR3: CASSSADDRGSGYTF. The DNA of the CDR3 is TGTGCCAGCAGCTCTGCAGACGACAGGGGTAGTGGCTACACCTTC.

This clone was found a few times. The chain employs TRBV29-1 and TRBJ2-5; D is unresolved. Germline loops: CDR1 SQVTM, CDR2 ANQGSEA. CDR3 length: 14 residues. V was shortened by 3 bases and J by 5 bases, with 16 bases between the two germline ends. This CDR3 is CSVDGPLIRETQYF. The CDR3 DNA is TGCAGCGTTGATGGACCCCTAATACGGGAGACCCAGTACTTC.

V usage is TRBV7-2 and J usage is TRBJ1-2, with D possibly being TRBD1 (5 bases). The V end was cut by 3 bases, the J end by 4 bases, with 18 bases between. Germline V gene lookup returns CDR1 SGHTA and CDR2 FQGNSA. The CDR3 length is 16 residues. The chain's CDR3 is CASSFGLMGLSYGYTF. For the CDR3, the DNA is TGTGCCAGCAGCTTCGGTCTCATGGGGCTTAGCTATGGCTACACCTTC.

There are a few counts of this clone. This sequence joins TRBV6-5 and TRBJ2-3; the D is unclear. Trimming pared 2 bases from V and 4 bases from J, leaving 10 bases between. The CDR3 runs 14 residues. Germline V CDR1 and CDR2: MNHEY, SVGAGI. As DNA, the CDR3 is TGTGCCAGCAGTTACCGGCTAGATGCAGATACGCAGTATTTT. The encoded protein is CASSYRLDADTQYF.

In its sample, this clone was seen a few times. CDR3 sequence (DNA): TGTGCCGGCACACAAGGGAGCTCTGGGGCCAACGTCCTGACTTTC. This translates into CAGTQGSSGANVLTF. The chain joins TRBV6-1 to TRBJ2-6; D perhaps matches TRBD2 (5 bases). V gave up 11 bases and J gave up 0 bases, with 14 bases separating them. The CDR3 is 15 residues long. Germline CDR1 is MNHNS and CDR2 is SASEGT.

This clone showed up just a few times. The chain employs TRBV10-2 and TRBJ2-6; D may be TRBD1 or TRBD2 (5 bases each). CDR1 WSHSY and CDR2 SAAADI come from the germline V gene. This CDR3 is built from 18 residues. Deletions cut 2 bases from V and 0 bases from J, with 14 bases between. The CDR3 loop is CASSEGLGENSGANVLTF. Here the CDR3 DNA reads TGCGCCAGCAGTGAGGGGCTGGGGGAAAACTCTGGGGCCAACGTCCTGACTTTC.

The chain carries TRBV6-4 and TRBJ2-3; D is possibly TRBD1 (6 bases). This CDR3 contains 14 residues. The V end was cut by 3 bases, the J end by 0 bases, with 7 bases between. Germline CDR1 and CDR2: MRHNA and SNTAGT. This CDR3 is CASSEGASTDTQYF. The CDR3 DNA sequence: TGTGCCAGCAGTGAGGGGGCTAGCACAGATACGCAGTATTTT.

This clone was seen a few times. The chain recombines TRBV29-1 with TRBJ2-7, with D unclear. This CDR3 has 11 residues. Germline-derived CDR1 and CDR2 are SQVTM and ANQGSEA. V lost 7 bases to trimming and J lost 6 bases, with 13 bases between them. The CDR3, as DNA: TGCAGCGCCGCTGCGGCGACCGAGCAGTACTTC. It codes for CSAAAATEQYF.